The 5 T cell receptor beta chains listed next were all sequenced from one sample in a study of memory CD8 T cells in hepatitis C reinfection (dated by TCRdb to 2016 to 2017). Libraries were prepared through the immunoSEQ multiplex PCR assay. Not all clones reach the TCRdb copy of this immuneACCESS table, which keeps in-frame sequences only. Checked studies attribute under half of the gap to unresolved V genes and leave the rest unexplained. This sample gives around 47,000 clones in total; approximately 90% of them show up just once. The top ten constitute roughly 1.2% of the sample. Taken with the paper, the label for time point translates to: peak reinfection, 3 to 8 weeks after reinfection detection. Sorted cells were sequenced directly ex vivo, with no in vitro expansion before TCR sequencing. Sequenced sample: naive CD8+ T cells sorted from blood. Explained via the paper, the cell subset or site label denotes: total naive CD8+CD45RO- T cells. Source of these receptors: a man aged 18 to 30 with hepatitis C virus infection.

The genes are TRBV6-1 and TRBJ2-7; 9 bases line up with TRBD2. The V gene's germline CDR1 is MNHNS and CDR2 SASEGT. There are 14 residues in the CDR3. Germline trimming cut 6 bases from V and 0 bases from J; bases unmatched to any gene: 3. The CDR3 reads CASSLAGSSYEQYF. CDR3 bases: TGTGCCAGCAGCCTAGCGGGGAGCTCCTACGAGCAGTACTTC.

The V and J genes are TRBV5-1 and TRBJ1-5, with 10 bases that match TRBD1. The CDR3 has 16 amino acids. Looked up from germline, CDR1 is SGHRS and CDR2 is YFSETQ. V trimming: 4 bases; J trimming: 4 bases; junction bases outside the gene matches: 8. This chain's CDR3 is CASSGDRGFRNQPQHF. DNA of the CDR3: TGCGCCAGCAGCGGGGACAGGGGCTTTAGAAATCAGCCCCAGCATTTT.

This chain links TRBV6-1 with TRBJ2-7, with TRBD1 matching 8 bases. The junction had 6 bases not matched to a gene; V was cut back by 5 bases and J by 6 bases. The CDR3 consists of 13 residues. The V gene's germline CDR1 is MNHNS and CDR2 SASEGT. The CDR3 sequence is CASSQETGVEQYF. The CDR3 DNA is TGTGCCAGCAGTCAAGAGACAGGGGTCGAGCAGTACTTC.

The J gene is TRBJ2-7, the V gene TRBV6-1; 9 bases fit TRBD2. Germline CDR1 and CDR2: MNHNS and SASEGT. The CDR3 contains 15 residues. The V and J ends lost 2 bases and 3 bases, in that order; junction bases with no gene match: 5. As DNA, the CDR3 is TGTGCCAGCAGTGAAATATTAGCGGGGGTCTACGAGCAGTACTTC. The encoded protein is CASSEILAGVYEQYF.

The chain combines TRBV27 with TRBJ1-1; D possibly corresponds to TRBD1 (5 bases). V dropped 3 bases and J dropped 1 base, with 9 bases sitting between them. The CDR3 loop spans 14 amino acids. Germline V lookup: CDR1 MNHEY, CDR2 SMNVEV (reference sequence). The CDR3 is CASSFGGGNTEAFF. DNA for the CDR3: TGTGCCAGCAGTTTCGGGGGAGGGAACACTGAAGCTTTCTTT.